The 5 T cell receptor beta chains in this list originate from one sample, sequenced in a study of T cell clones after liver transplantation. Sequencing used immunoSEQ multiplex PCR; TCRdb keeps in-frame clones, though not all of them. In the table there are approximately 70,000 clones, about 85% of which are singletons. The starting material was CD4+ T cells from blood, obtained 48 months after liver transplant. These receptors all stem from a human patient who received a liver transplant. These T cells may partly come from the graft donor.

The chain is built from TRBV7-4 and TRBJ2-5; D not resolved. The CDR3 spans 13 residues. The germline V gene has CDR1 SGHVT and CDR2 SQSDAQ. V gave up 2 bases and J gave up 1 base, with 5 bases separating them. This CDR3 is CASSLLPQETQYF. The DNA for the CDR3 is TGTGCCAGCAGCTTACTCCCCCAAGAGACCCAGTACTTC.

This clone showed up just once. The CDR3 reads CSVAKGQGIYEQYF. CDR3 bases: TGCAGCGTTGCGAAGGGACAGGGAATCTACGAGCAGTACTTC. V usage is TRBV29-1 and J usage is TRBJ2-7; 9 nucleotides agree with TRBD1. This CDR3 has 14 residues. V lost 4 bases to trimming and J lost 3 bases; unmatched junction nucleotides: 7. The V gene's germline CDR1 is SQVTM and CDR2 ANQGSEA.

The J gene is TRBJ2-1, the V gene TRBV7-3, with D possibly matching TRBD2 (6 bases). Trimming removed 6 bases at V and 3 bases at J, with 15 bases between. The CDR3 is 15 amino acids. Germline V gene lookup returns CDR1 SGHTA and CDR2 FQGTGA. The CDR3 region has the DNA TGTGCCAGCAGATCCGGGACTCAAAACTACAATGAGCAGTTCTTC. This codes for CASRSGTQNYNEQFF.

The table lists this clone with a count of one. The chain links TRBV4-3 to TRBJ2-7, with TRBD2 matching over 12 bases. CDR1 and CDR2 from the germline V gene are LGHNA and YSLEER. J gave up 1 base and V 0 bases, and 1 base lay outside the gene matches. This CDR3 contains 16 residues. Here the CDR3 DNA reads TGCGCCAGCAGCCAAGAACTAGCGGGAGGTTCCTACGAGCAGTACTTC. Translation gives CASSQELAGGSYEQYF.

The chain is built from TRBV7-3 and TRBJ2-1; a possible D gene is TRBD2 (5 bases). Trimming cost V 5 bases and J 8 bases, with 22 bases left between them. This CDR3 contains 16 residues. CDR1 and CDR2 (germline): SGHTA, FQGTGA. CDR3: CASSRRLASTRDEQFF. For the CDR3, the DNA is TGTGCCAGCAGCCGACGCCTAGCCTCAACGCGGGATGAGCAGTTCTTC. Using reference TRBV7-3 and TRBJ2-1 for the parts outside the CDR3, the full variable domain is GAGVSQTPSNKVTEKGKYVELRCDPISGHTALYWYRQSLGQGPEFLIYFQGTGAADDSGLPNDRFFAVRPEGSVSTLKIQRTERGDSAVYLCASSRRLASTRDEQFFGPGTRLTVL.